This T cell receptor (beta chain) is from a study of post-analysis software for immune sequencing data. Findings and caveats of the study: Comparison of patients with controls showed five or six TRBV segments more frequent in patients, TRBV5-6, TRBV5-1 and TRBV20-1 among them.

Details on this clonotype: No antigen is known for it.

Prepared TCR beta cDNA libraries contained unique molecular identifiers. TCRdb re-called the PCR reads with MiXCR, one entry per CDR3 protein. The sample includes hundreds of thousands of distinct CDR3 sequences, roughly 30% seen only once; the top ten take 0.55% to 0.65%. Germline V CDR1 and CDR2: LGHDT, YNNKEL (reference sequence). The V gene lost 2 bases and the J gene lost 1 base, with 8 bases spanning the gap. The CDR3 is made up of 15 amino acids. The clonotype originates from a girl aged 10-17 years with multiple sclerosis. The V call is TRBV3-1, the J call TRBJ2-2; D is unresolved. Input material: blood. CDR3 residues: CASSQTPENTGELFF. CDR3 sequence (DNA): TGTGCCAGCAGCCAAACCCCTGAGAACACCGGGGAGCTGTTTTTT.